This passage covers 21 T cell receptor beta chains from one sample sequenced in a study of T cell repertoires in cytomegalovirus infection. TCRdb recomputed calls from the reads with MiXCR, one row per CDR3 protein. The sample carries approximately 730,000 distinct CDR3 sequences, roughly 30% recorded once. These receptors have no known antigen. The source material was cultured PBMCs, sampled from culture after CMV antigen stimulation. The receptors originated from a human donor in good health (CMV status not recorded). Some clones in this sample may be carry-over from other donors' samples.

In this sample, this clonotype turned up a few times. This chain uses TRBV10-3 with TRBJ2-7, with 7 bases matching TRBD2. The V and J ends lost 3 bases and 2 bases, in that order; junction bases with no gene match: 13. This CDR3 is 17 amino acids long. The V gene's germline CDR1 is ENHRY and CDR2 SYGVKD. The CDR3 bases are TGTGCCATCAGTGAACCCTCGGTGCGGGAGTATCCCTACGAGCAGTACTTC. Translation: CAISEPSVREYPYEQYF.

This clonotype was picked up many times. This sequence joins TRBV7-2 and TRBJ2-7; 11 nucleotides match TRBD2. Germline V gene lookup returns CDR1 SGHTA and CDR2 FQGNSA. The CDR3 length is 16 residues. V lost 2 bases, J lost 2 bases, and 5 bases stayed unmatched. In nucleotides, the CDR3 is TGTGCCAGCAGCTTATTAAGTAGCGGGGGGGCCTACGAGCAGTACTTC. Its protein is CASSLLSSGGAYEQYF.

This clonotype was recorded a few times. DNA for the CDR3: TGCGCCAGCAGCCACGTGGCGGACAGGGGTATCCGTGGCTACACCTTC. Translation gives CASSHVADRGIRGYTF. The chain employs TRBV4-1 and TRBJ1-2; 9 positions agree with TRBD1. V shed 3 bases, J shed 7 bases, and the junction held 12 bases outside the gene matches. The CDR3 runs to 16 residues. CDR1 MGHRA and CDR2 YSYEKL come from the germline V gene.

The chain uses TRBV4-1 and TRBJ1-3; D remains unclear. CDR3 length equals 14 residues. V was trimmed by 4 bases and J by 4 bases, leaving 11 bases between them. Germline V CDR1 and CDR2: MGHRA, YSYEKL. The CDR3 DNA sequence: TGCGCCAGCAGCCTCTCACTTGGGGGAAACACCATATATTTT. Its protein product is CASSLSLGGNTIYF.

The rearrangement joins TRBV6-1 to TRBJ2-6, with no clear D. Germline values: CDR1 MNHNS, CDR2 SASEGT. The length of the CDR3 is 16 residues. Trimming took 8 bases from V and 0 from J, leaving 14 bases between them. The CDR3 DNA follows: TGTGCCAGCGAGGCAGGTTCTAGCTCTGGGGCCAACGTCCTGACTTTC. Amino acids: CASEAGSSSGANVLTF.

The CDR3 spells CASSLGRVEYNEQFF. The CDR3, as DNA: TGTGCCAGCAGCCTGGGCAGGGTGGAGTACAATGAGCAGTTCTTC. V usage is TRBV12-3 or TRBV12-4 and J usage is TRBJ2-1; a possible D gene is TRBD1 (5 bases). Trimming pared 6 bases from V and 4 bases from J, leaving 16 bases between. The CDR3 extends over 15 amino acids.

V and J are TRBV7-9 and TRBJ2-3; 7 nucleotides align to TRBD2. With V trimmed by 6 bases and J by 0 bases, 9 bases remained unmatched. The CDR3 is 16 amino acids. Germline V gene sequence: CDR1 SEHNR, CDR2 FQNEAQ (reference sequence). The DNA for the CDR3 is TGTGCCAGCAGGGGCGTTGCGGGAGAAAGCACAGATACGCAGTATTTT. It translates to CASRGVAGESTDTQYF.

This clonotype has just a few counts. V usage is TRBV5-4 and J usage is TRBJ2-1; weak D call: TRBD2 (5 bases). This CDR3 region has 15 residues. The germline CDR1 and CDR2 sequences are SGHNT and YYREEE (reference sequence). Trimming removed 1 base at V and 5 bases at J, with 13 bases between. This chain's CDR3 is CASSLSPTGNNEQFF. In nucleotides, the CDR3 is TGTGCCAGCAGCTTGTCACCTACGGGGAACAATGAGCAGTTCTTC.

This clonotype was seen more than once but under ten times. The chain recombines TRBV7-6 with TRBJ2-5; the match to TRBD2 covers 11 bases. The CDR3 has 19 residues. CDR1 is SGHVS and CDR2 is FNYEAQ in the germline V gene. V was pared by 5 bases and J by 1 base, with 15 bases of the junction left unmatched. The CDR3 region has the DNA TGTGCCAGCAGCCTGGCTAGGGCTAGCGGGAGGCAACCCCAAGAGACCCAGTACTTC. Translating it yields CASSLARASGRQPQETQYF.

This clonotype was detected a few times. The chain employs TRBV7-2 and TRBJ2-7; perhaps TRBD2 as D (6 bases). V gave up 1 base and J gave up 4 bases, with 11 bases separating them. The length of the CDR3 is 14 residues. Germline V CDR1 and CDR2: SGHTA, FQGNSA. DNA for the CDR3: TGTGCCAGCAGCTTAGGTCCTAGCGTTTACGAGCAGTACTTC. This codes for CASSLGPSVYEQYF.

This CDR3 reads CASSPGRTDQYF. CDR3 sequence (DNA): TGTGCCAGCTCACCGGGGAGGACAGATCAGTACTTC. The chain links TRBV18 to TRBJ2-7, with D possibly being TRBD1 or TRBD2 (6 bases each). The length of the CDR3 is 12 residues. Germline V gene sequence: CDR1 KGHSH, CDR2 LQKENI. The V end lost 3 bases, the J end lost 10 bases, and 13 bases lay between the germline ends.

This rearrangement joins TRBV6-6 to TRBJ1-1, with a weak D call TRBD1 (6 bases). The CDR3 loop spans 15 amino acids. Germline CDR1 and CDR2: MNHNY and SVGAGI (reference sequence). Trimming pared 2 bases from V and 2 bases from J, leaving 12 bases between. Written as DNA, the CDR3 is TGTGCCAGCAGTTACGGGGACATTACTAACACTGAAGCTTTCTTT. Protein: CASSYGDITNTEAFF.

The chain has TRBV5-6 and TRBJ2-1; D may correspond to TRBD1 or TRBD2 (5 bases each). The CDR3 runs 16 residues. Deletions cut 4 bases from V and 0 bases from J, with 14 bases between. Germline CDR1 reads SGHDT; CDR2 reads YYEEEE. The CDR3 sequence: CASSRDRASSYNEQFF. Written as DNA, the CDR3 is TGTGCCAGCAGCCGGGACCGAGCAAGCTCCTACAATGAGCAGTTCTTC.

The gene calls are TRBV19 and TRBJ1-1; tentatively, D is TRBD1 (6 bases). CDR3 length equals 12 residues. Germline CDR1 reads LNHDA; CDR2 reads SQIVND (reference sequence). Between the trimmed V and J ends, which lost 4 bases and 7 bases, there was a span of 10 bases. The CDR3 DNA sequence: TGTGCCAGTAGTACAGAGGGGGTTGAAGCTTTCTTT. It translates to CASSTEGVEAFF.

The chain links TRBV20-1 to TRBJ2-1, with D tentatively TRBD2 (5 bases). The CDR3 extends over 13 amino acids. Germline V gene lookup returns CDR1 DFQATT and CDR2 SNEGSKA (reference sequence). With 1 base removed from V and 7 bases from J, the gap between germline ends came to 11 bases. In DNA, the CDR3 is TGCAGTGCTAGAGCCCAGGACTTGAATGAGCAGTTCTTC. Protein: CSARAQDLNEQFF.

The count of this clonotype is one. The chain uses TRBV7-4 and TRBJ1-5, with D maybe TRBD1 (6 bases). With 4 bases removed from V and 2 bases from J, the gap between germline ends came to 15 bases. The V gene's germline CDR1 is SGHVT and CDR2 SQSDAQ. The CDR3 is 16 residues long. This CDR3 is CASSSGQPRGNQPQHF. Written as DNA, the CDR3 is TGTGCCAGCAGCTCGGGACAACCTCGAGGCAATCAGCCCCAGCATTTT.

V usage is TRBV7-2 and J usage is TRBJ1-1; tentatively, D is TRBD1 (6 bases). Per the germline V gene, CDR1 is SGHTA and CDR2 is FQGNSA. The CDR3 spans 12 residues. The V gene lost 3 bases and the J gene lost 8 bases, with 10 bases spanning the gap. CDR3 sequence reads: CASSFGQLEAFF. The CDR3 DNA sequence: TGTGCCAGCAGCTTCGGACAGCTAGAAGCTTTCTTT.

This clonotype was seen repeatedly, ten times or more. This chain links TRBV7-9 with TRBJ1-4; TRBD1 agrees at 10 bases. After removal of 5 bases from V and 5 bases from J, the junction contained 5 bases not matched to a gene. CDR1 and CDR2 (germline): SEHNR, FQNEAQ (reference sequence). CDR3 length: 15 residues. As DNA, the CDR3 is TGTGCCAGCAGCACCCAGGGACAGGGGAATGAAAAACTGTTTTTT. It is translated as CASSTQGQGNEKLFF.

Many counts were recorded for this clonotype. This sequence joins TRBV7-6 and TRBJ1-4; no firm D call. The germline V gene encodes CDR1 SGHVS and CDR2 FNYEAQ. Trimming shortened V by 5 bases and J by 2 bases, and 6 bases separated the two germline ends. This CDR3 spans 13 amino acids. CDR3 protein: CASSPSTNEKLFF. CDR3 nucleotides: TGTGCCAGCAGCCCGTCCACTAATGAAAAACTGTTTTTT.

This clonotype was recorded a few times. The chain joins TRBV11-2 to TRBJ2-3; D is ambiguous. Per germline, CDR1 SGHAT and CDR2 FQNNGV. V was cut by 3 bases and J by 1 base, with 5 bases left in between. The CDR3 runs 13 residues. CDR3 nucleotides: TGTGCCAGCAGCTTTATGGGCACAGATACGCAGTATTTT. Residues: CASSFMGTDTQYF.

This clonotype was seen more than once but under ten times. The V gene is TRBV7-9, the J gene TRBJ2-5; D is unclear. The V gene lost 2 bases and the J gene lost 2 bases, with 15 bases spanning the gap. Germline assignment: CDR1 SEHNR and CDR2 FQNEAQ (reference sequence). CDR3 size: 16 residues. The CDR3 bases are TGTGCCAGCAGCTTACCGCCCTATGGAGTGCAAGAGACCCAGTACTTC. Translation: CASSLPPYGVQETQYF.